The 27 T cell receptor beta chains listed next were all sequenced from one sample in a study of shared clonotypes between healthy human individuals. The assay was immunoSEQ multiplex PCR, and TCRdb's table has in-frame clones only and misses some. The sample lists about a million clones; 65% to 80% were seen once. What was sequenced was memory CD4+ T cells sorted from blood. Subset: CD45RA-negative fraction. The receptors here all came from a man aged 18-30 years in good health.

The V call is TRBV7-2, the J call TRBJ2-2; 11 bases map to TRBD2. This CDR3 comprises 17 residues. Trimming at V came to 4 bases and at J to 6 bases, leaving 10 bases not matched to a gene. Germline assignment: CDR1 SGHTA and CDR2 FQGNSA. DNA of the CDR3: TGTGCCAGCAGCTCCACAAAACTAGCGGGAGAGGCCGGGGAGCTGTTTTTT. Protein: CASSSTKLAGEAGELFF. The full variable domain, rest sourced from reference TRBV7-2 and TRBJ2-2, is GAGVSQSPSNKVTEKGKDVELRCDPISGHTALYWYRQSLGQGLEFLIYFQGNSAPDKSGLPSDRFSAERTGGSVSTLTIQRTQQEDSAVYLCASSSTKLAGEAGELFFGEGSRLTVL.

The V and J genes are TRBV5-4 and TRBJ1-1, with TRBD1 as a possible D gene (5 bases). CDR1 and CDR2 (germline): SGHNT, YYREEE (reference sequence). V was trimmed by 0 bases and J by 7 bases, leaving 7 bases between them. CDR3 length: 12 amino acids. The CDR3 is CASSLGGNEAFF. For the CDR3, the DNA is TGTGCCAGCAGCTTGGGGGGGAATGAAGCTTTCTTT.

The chain links TRBV5-1 to TRBJ1-2; D not resolved. Germline CDR1 reads SGHRS; CDR2 reads YFSETQ. The CDR3 totals 15 residues. Trimming shortened V by 0 bases and J by 6 bases, and 15 bases separated the two germline ends. The CDR3 nucleotides are TGCGCCAGCAGCTTGGTGGGGTCTAATGAGAATGGCTACACCTTC. Residues: CASSLVGSNENGYTF.

Comments on this clone: This specimen includes other DNA sequences encoding the same CDR3. The gene calls are TRBV6-5 and TRBJ2-2; TRBD1 matches 7 bases. V gave up 4 bases and J gave up 5 bases; unmatched junction bases: 1. The CDR3 runs to 13 residues. CDR1 is MNHEY and CDR2 is SVGAGI in the germline V gene. The CDR3: CASSSRGTGELFF. The CDR3 region has the DNA TGTGCCAGCAGTTCCAGGGGGACCGGGGAGCTGTTTTTT.

The J gene is TRBJ1-4, the V gene TRBV19; 7 bases are a match to TRBD1. Germline V gene sequence: CDR1 LNHDA, CDR2 SQIVND (reference sequence). With V trimmed by 3 bases and J by 3 bases, 7 bases remained unmatched. The CDR3 contains 16 residues. The chain's CDR3 is CASSIGGGDANEKLFF. In DNA, the CDR3 is TGTGCCAGTAGTATTGGAGGGGGCGACGCTAATGAAAAACTGTTTTTT.

J is TRBJ2-7 and V is TRBV4-3; D unclear. The CDR3 is 15 residues long. V was clipped by 1 base and J by 0 bases, with 10 bases between them. Germline V gene sequence: CDR1 LGHNA, CDR2 YSLEER. CDR3 in DNA: TGCGCCAGCAGCCAAGGTTTGACGGCCTCCTACGAGCAGTACTTC. The encoded protein is CASSQGLTASYEQYF.

The chain is built from TRBV2 and TRBJ2-4, with TRBD2 identical over 11 bases. V lost 1 base to trimming and J lost 9 bases; unmatched junction nucleotides: 11. Germline V CDR1 and CDR2: SNHLY, FYNNEI. This CDR3 region has 17 residues. The DNA for the CDR3 is TGTGCCAGCAGTGAAGACGGGACTAGCGGCCCATCCAGCATTCAGTACTTC. It translates to CASSEDGTSGPSSIQYF.

The chain combines TRBV11-2 with TRBJ1-1; D not resolved. Germline-derived CDR1 and CDR2 are SGHAT and FQNNGV. This CDR3 has 17 amino acids. V was cut by 6 bases and J by 6 bases, with 26 bases left in between. The CDR3, as DNA: TGTGCCAGCAGTTTTAGGGTAGCTCCTTCAGCAGACGCTGAAGCTTTCTTT. Translation gives CASSFRVAPSADAEAFF.

The chain employs TRBV2 and TRBJ2-3; TRBD1 aligns across 7 bases. With 4 bases clipped from V and 2 bases from J, the junction kept 3 bases outside the gene matches. The germline V gene encodes CDR1 SNHLY and CDR2 FYNNEI. The CDR3 extends over 14 amino acids. The CDR3 DNA reads TGTGCCAGCAGTGCGGACAGGCCCACAGATACGCAGTATTTT. Translated, it gives CASSADRPTDTQYF.

CDR3 nucleotide sequence: TGTGCCAGCAGTACCCATCCCGGGACATCTAATGAAAAACTGTTTTTT. Translation: CASSTHPGTSNEKLFF. The gene calls are TRBV28 and TRBJ1-4; a possible D gene is TRBD1 (6 bases). Per germline, CDR1 MDHEN and CDR2 SYDVKM. Trimming removed 5 bases from V and 3 bases from J, with 16 bases in between. The CDR3 is 16 amino acids.

This clone was found a few times. This rearrangement joins TRBV28 to TRBJ1-3; weak D call: TRBD1 (5 bases). The CDR3 sequence is 15 residues long. Deletions cut 6 bases from V and 4 bases from J, with 16 bases between. Germline CDR1 and CDR2: MDHEN and SYDVKM. CDR3 loop: CASSSTGEAGNTIYF. CDR3 DNA sequence: TGTGCCAGCAGCTCTACGGGGGAGGCCGGAAACACCATATATTTT.

This clone was seen ten or more times. This chain links TRBV15 with TRBJ1-5; maybe TRBD1 (6 bases). CDR3 length equals 17 residues. V was pared by 0 bases and J by 0 bases, with 12 bases between. The germline V gene has CDR1 LNHNV and CDR2 YYDKDF (reference sequence). CDR3 in amino acids: CATSREEAGVSNQPQHF. Written as DNA, the CDR3 is TGTGCCACCAGCAGAGAAGAGGCAGGGGTTAGCAATCAGCCCCAGCATTTT.

The rearrangement links TRBV10-3 to TRBJ2-3; possible D gene TRBD2, 7 bases. The V gene lost 2 bases and the J gene lost 1 base, with 19 bases spanning the gap. Germline CDR1 is ENHRY and CDR2 is SYGVKD. The CDR3 is 18 amino acids. CDR3: CAISEPRGGPWGTDTQYF. The CDR3 DNA sequence: TGTGCCATCAGTGAGCCTAGGGGGGGGCCATGGGGCACAGATACGCAGTATTTT.

This chain uses TRBV4-1 with TRBJ2-3; 9 positions match TRBD1. Germline CDR1 and CDR2: MGHRA and YSYEKL. Trimming at V came to 0 bases and at J to 5 bases, leaving 9 bases not matched to a gene. CDR3 length equals 17 residues. The CDR3 coding sequence is TGCGCCAGCAGCCAAGATGGACCGGGACAGGGACGAGATACGCAGTATTTT. Its translation is CASSQDGPGQGRDTQYF.

This clone was recorded only once. The chain couples TRBV6-6 to TRBJ2-7, with D unclear. Between the trimmed V and J ends, which lost 5 bases and 3 bases, there was a span of 17 bases. The germline CDR1 and CDR2 sequences are MNHNY and SVGAGI (reference sequence). This CDR3 has 15 amino acids. The CDR3 loop reads CASSTLKTKDYEQYF. The CDR3 coding sequence is TGTGCCAGCAGTACCTTGAAGACGAAAGACTACGAGCAGTACTTC.

This chain links TRBV30 with TRBJ2-7, with D hard to call. Germline loops: CDR1 GTSNPN, CDR2 SVGIG (reference sequence). Between the trimmed V and J ends, which lost 0 bases and 3 bases, there was a span of 9 bases. The CDR3 contains 13 residues. The CDR3 region is CAWSVRLNYEQYF. CDR3 sequence (DNA): TGTGCCTGGAGTGTTCGACTGAACTACGAGCAGTACTTC.

This clone was observed a single time. CDR3 sequence: CASSFVAGGATDTQYF. CDR3 bases: TGCGCCAGCAGCTTCGTAGCGGGGGGAGCGACAGATACGCAGTATTTT. This rearrangement joins TRBV5-1 to TRBJ2-3; 10 bases fit TRBD2. CDR3 length equals 16 residues. Per germline, CDR1 SGHRS and CDR2 YFSETQ. Germline trimming cut 2 bases from V and 3 bases from J; bases unmatched to any gene: 6.

The V gene is TRBV14, the J gene TRBJ2-7; 8 bases agree with TRBD1. The germline gives CDR1 SGHDN, CDR2 FVKESK. The ends lost 3 bases at V and 2 bases at J; junction bases unmatched: 9. The CDR3 length is 16 residues. Written as DNA, the CDR3 is TGTGCCAGCAGCCATAGGCGAACGACAGGGGCCTACGAGCAGTACTTC. Translating gives CASSHRRTTGAYEQYF.

This CDR3 reads CASSYLGTYGYTF. CDR3 nucleotide sequence: TGTGCCAGCAGTTATTTGGGCACCTATGGCTACACCTTC. This sequence joins TRBV6-5 and TRBJ1-2; D not resolved. The CDR3 length is 13 residues. V was trimmed by 3 bases and J by 4 bases, leaving 9 bases between them. Germline assignment: CDR1 MNHEY and CDR2 SVGAGI.

This clone was seen once. V is TRBV10-3 and J is TRBJ2-5, with 7 bases lining up with TRBD2. The germline CDR1 and CDR2 sequences are ENHRY and SYGVKD. The junction had 11 bases not matched to a gene; V was cut back by 7 bases and J by 3 bases. CDR3 length: 15 residues. CDR3 amino acids: CAINGGTSAEETQYF. In DNA form, the CDR3 reads TGTGCCATCAACGGGGGAACTAGCGCCGAAGAGACCCAGTACTTC.

J is TRBJ2-3 and V is TRBV7-8, with D possibly matching TRBD2 (6 bases). Deletions cut 0 bases from V and 4 bases from J, with 11 bases between. The V gene's germline CDR1 is SGHVS and CDR2 FQNEAQ. The CDR3 length is 15 residues. The CDR3 region is CASSLAGSRADTQYF. The CDR3 DNA sequence: TGTGCCAGCAGCTTAGCCGGGAGTAGGGCAGATACGCAGTATTTT.

At least ten counts were recorded for this clone. This chain uses TRBV4-3 with TRBJ1-2, with TRBD1 matching 10 bases. V trimming: 3 bases; J trimming: 5 bases; junction bases outside the gene matches: 9. Looked up from germline, CDR1 is LGHNA and CDR2 is YSLEER. This CDR3 spans 16 amino acids. CDR3 in amino acids: CASSQGMGQGIYGYTF. In DNA, the CDR3 is TGCGCCAGCAGCCAGGGTATGGGACAGGGGATTTATGGCTACACCTTC.

The chain joins TRBV9 to TRBJ2-7, with D perhaps TRBD2 (5 bases). The CDR3 spans 15 residues. The V and J ends lost 4 bases and 0 bases respectively, with 14 bases between them. Germline CDR1 reads SGDLS; CDR2 reads YYNGEE. This CDR3 is CASSPSVGSSYEQYF. The DNA for the CDR3 is TGTGCCAGCAGCCCCTCGGTGGGGAGCTCCTACGAGCAGTACTTC.

This clone was seen a handful of times. This rearrangement joins TRBV20-1 to TRBJ2-1; maybe TRBD2 (5 bases). V dropped 6 bases and J dropped 7 bases, with 10 bases sitting between them. This CDR3 is 11 amino acids long. The germline V gene encodes CDR1 DFQATT and CDR2 SNEGSKA (reference sequence). CDR3 in DNA: TGCAGTGCCCCGGGGTTTAATGAGCAGTTCTTC. This translates into CSAPGFNEQFF.

The chain links TRBV18 to TRBJ1-5; 9 nucleotides line up with TRBD1. This CDR3 has 17 amino acids. CDR1 and CDR2 (germline): KGHSH, LQKENI. V gave up 6 bases and J gave up 10 bases; unmatched junction bases: 19. CDR3 amino acids: CASSLTGGIRLISPQHF. CDR3 nucleotide sequence: TGTGCCAGCTCCCTGACAGGGGGAATCAGATTGATCAGCCCCCAGCATTTT.

The V gene is TRBV7-2, the J gene TRBJ2-7, with 9 positions matching TRBD1. The V gene end was trimmed by 0 bases and the J gene end by 1 base; junction bases not matched to a gene: 4. Germline CDR1 reads SGHTA; CDR2 reads FQGNSA. The CDR3 contains 16 residues. CDR3: CASSLALGQGSYEQYF. The CDR3 nucleotides are TGTGCCAGCAGCTTAGCTTTGGGACAGGGATCCTACGAGCAGTACTTC.

This clone turned up a few times. V usage is TRBV5-1 and J usage is TRBJ2-7; D unresolved. V was trimmed by 1 base and J by 8 bases, leaving 22 bases between them. This CDR3 has 16 amino acids. Germline CDR1 and CDR2: SGHRS and YFSETQ. The CDR3 nucleotides read TGCGCCAGCAGCTTGCAAGATATCGGAGCCCGCCCGCAGCAGTACTTC. It encodes CASSLQDIGARPQQYF.